The 5 T cell receptor beta chains below were found in one sample sequenced in a study of blood T cells in healthy people across ages. A sample-barcoded 5' primer and a J-beta primer mix were used in a second PCR of about 6 to 11 cycles. Via MiXCR, TCRdb re-called the 5' RACE reads, giving one row per CDR3 protein. Of about 760,000 distinct CDR3 sequences listed, approximately 25% were seen once; the top ten hold more than 8.5%. Another study also made use of these data, one on T cells of mothers and their children.

The material sequenced was blood. The receptor source for this set is a boy aged 5-17 years in good health.

This chain's CDR3 is CASGGQGGTDTQYF. The CDR3 region has the DNA TGTGCCAGTGGGGGACAGGGCGGCACAGATACGCAGTATTTT. The V gene is TRBV12-3 or TRBV12-4, the J gene TRBJ2-3; 9 bases match TRBD1. The CDR3 is 14 residues long. J lost 1 base, V lost 9 bases, and 5 bases had no gene match.

This clonotype was counted only a few times. CDR3 DNA: TGTGCCAGCAGCTCTGACAGGGGGAGCTCCTACGAGCAGTACTTC. Translation gives CASSSDRGSSYEQYF. The rearrangement links TRBV7-9 to TRBJ2-7; 9 bases align to TRBD1. The trim removed 4 bases at V and 0 bases at J, leaving 4 bases unmatched. Per the germline V gene, CDR1 is SEHNR and CDR2 is FQNEAQ (reference sequence). The CDR3 has 15 residues.

The rearrangement joins TRBV5-8 to TRBJ2-1; D remains ambiguous. The germline V gene has CDR1 SGHTS and CDR2 YDEGEE. The CDR3 sequence is 16 residues long. Deletions cut 2 bases from V and 3 bases from J, with 15 bases between. The CDR3 sequence: CASSFPRGFGYNEQFF. CDR3 in DNA: TGTGCCAGCAGCTTCCCGCGTGGTTTTGGCTACAATGAGCAGTTCTTC.

The CDR3 sequence: CASSPRGGASTGELFF. The CDR3 DNA is TGTGCCAGCAGCCCGCGCGGGGGGGCCAGCACCGGGGAGCTGTTTTTT. The V and J genes are TRBV7-3 and TRBJ2-2; 9 bases match TRBD2. V trimming: 5 bases; J trimming: 4 bases; junction bases outside the gene matches: 8. The length of the CDR3 is 16 residues. Germline V gene data show CDR1 as SGHTA and CDR2 as FQGTGA.

Notes on this clonotype: At one of its ends the junction is not consistent with the germline gene, which may arise from a read error. The chain uses TRBV7-2 and TRBJ2-5; D could derive from TRBD1 or TRBD2 (5 bases each). Per germline, CDR1 SGHTA and CDR2 FQGNSA. The CDR3 length is 13 residues. The DNA of the CDR3 is TGTGTCAGCAGCCGGGGACGTCAAGAGACCCAGTACTTC. Protein: CVSSRGRQETQYF.